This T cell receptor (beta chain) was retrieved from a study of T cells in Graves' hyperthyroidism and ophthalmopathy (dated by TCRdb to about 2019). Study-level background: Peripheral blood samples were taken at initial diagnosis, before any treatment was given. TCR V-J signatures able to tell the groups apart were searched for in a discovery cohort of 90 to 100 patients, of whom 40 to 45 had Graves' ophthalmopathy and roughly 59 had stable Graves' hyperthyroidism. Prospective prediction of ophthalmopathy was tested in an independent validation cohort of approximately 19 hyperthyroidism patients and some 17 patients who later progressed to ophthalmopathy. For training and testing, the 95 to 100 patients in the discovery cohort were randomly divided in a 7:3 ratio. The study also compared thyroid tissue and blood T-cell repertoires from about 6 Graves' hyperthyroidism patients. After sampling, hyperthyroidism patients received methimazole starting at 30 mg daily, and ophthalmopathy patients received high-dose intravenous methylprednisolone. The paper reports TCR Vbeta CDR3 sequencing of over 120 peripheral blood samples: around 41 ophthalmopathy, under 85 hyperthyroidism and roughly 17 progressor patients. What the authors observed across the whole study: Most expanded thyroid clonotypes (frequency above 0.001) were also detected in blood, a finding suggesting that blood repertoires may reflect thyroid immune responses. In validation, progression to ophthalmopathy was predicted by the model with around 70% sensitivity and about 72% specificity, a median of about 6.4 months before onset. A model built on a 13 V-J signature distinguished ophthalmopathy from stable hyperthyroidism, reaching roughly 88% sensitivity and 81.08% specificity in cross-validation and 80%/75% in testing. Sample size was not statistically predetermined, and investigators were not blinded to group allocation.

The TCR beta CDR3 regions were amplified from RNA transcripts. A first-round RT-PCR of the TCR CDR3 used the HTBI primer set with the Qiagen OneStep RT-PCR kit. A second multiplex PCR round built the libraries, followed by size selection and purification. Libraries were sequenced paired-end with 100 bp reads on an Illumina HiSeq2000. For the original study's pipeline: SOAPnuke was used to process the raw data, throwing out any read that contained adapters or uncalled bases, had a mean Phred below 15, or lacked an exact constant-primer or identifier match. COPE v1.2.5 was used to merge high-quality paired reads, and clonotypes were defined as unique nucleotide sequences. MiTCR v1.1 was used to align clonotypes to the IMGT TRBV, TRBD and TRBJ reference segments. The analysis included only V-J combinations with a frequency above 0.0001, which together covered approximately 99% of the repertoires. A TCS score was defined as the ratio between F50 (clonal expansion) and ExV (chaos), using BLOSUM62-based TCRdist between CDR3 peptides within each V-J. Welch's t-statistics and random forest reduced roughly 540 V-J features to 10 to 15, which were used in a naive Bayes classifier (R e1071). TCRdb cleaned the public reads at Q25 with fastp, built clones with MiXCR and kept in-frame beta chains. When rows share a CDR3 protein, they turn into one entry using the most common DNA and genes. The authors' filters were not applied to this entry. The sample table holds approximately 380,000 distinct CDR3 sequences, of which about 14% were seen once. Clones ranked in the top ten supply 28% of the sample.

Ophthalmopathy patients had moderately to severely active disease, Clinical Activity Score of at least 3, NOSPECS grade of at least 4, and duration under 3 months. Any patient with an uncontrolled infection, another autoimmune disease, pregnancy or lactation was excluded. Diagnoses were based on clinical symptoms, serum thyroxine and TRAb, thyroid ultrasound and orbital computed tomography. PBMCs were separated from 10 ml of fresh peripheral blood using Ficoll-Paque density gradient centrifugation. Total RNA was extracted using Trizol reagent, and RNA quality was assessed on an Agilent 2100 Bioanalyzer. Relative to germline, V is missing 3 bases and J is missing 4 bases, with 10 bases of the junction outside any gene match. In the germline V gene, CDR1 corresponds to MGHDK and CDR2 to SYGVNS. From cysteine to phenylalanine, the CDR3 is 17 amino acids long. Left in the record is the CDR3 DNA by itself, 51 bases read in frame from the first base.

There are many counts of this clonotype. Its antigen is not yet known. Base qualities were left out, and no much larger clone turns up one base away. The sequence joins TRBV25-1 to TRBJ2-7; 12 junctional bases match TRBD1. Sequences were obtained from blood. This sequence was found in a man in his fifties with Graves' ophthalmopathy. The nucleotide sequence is TGTGCCAGCAGTGACCCCGGGGGACAGGGGGCGCGGTACGAGCAGTACTTC. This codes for CASSDPGGQGARYEQYF.